Listed below are T cell receptor beta chains from one sample, sequenced in a study of blood T cell repertoires in COVID-19. Clones were read by immunoSEQ multiplex PCR, and TCRdb kept only the in-frame ones, dropping some. The table includes 250,000 to 350,000 clones, approximately 84% detected once. The sample taken for sequencing was peripheral blood. All receptors derive from a human donor with COVID-19, enrolled during active disease. The donor label of this sample is uncertain. Each CDR3 is given without its conserved first and last residue.

cdr3_aa: ASSPGTSGRNEQF; v_call: TRBV13; j_call: TRBJ2-1
cdr3_aa: ASSSGGEQF; v_call: TRBV6-2/TRBV6-3; j_call: TRBJ2-1
cdr3_aa: ASFSGSSYNEQF; v_call: TRBV7-2; j_call: TRBJ2-1
cdr3_aa: ASSVRVGSYEQY; v_call: TRBV7-8; j_call: TRBJ2-7
cdr3_aa: ASSETTTGELF; v_call: TRBV6-4; j_call: TRBJ2-2
cdr3_aa: ASVDESNQPQH; v_call: TRBV12-3/TRBV12-4; j_call: TRBJ1-5
cdr3_aa: ASSPTRDRVYNEQF; v_call: TRBV18; j_call: TRBJ2-1
cdr3_aa: ASQYRPAGELF; v_call: TRBV28; j_call: TRBJ2-2
cdr3_aa: APNVGYQETQY; v_call: TRBV10-1; j_call: TRBJ2-5
cdr3_aa: ASSVGSGSSDTQY; v_call: TRBV9; j_call: TRBJ2-3
cdr3_aa: ASSFPPGGGLYGYT; v_call: TRBV9; j_call: TRBJ1-2
cdr3_aa: ASSQRDGTGYGGYT; v_call: TRBV7-3; j_call: TRBJ1-2
cdr3_aa: ASSPDRGNNNEQF; v_call: TRBV19; j_call: TRBJ2-1
cdr3_aa: ASRPIASATGELF; v_call: TRBV7-3; j_call: TRBJ2-2
cdr3_aa: ASSAALGLAGPPPQY; v_call: TRBV10-1; j_call: TRBJ2-3